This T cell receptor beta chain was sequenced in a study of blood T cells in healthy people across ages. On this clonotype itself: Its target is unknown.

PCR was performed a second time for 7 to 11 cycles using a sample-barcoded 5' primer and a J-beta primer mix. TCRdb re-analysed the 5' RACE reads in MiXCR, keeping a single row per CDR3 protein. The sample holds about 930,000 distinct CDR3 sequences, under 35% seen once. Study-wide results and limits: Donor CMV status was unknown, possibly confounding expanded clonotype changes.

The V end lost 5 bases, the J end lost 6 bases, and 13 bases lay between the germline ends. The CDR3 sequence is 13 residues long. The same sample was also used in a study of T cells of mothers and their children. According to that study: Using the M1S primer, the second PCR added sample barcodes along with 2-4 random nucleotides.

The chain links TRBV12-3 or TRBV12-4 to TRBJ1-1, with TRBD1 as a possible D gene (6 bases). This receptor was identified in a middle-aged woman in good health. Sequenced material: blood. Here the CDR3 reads CASSVGGRAEAFF. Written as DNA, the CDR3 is TGTGCCAGCAGTGTAGGGGGGCGAGCTGAAGCTTTCTTT.